Below, 22 T cell receptor beta chains from the same sample are listed, as sequenced in a study of cytomegalovirus exposure and HLA in healthy donors. Primers for the PCR totalled 60 Vbeta and 13 Jbeta. Sequencing was performed with immunoSEQ multiplex PCR; in TCRdb, only in-frame clones are kept and a portion is missing. The table has 150,000 or so clones, about four fifths seen once. Sequenced material: PBMCs. All receptors derive from a man younger than 35 in good health and CMV-seronegative.

The chain combines TRBV5-1 with TRBJ2-3; TRBD2 matches at 11 bases. Germline CDR1 and CDR2: SGHRS and YFSETQ. After removal of 0 bases from V and 0 bases from J, the junction contained 12 bases not matched to a gene. The CDR3 covers 20 residues. Here the CDR3 reads CASSLAGTSGFKGSTDTQYF. In nucleotides, the CDR3 is TGCGCCAGCAGCTTGGCCGGGACTAGCGGTTTCAAGGGTAGCACAGATACGCAGTATTTT. Using reference TRBV5-1 and TRBJ2-3 for the parts outside the CDR3, the full variable domain is KAGVTQTPRYLIKTRGQQVTLSCSPISGHRSVSWYQQTPGQGLQFLFEYFSETQRNKGNFPGRFSGRQFSNSRSEMNVSTLELGDSALYLCASSLAGTSGFKGSTDTQYFGPGTRLTVL.

The CDR3: CASSQYTRQGTNSPLHF. CDR3 nucleotide sequence: TGCGCCAGCAGCCAATATACCAGACAGGGAACTAATTCACCCCTCCACTTT. J is TRBJ1-6 and V is TRBV4-1; the match to TRBD1 covers 7 bases. V lost 2 bases and J lost 6; bases outside the gene matches: 10. CDR3 size: 17 residues. CDR1 is MGHRA and CDR2 is YSYEKL in the germline V gene.

This clone came up once. The chain joins TRBV30 to TRBJ1-6; a weak D match, TRBD1 (6 bases). Looked up from germline, CDR1 is GTSNPN and CDR2 is SVGIG (reference sequence). This CDR3 is built from 14 residues. V gave up 5 bases and J gave up 7 bases, with 15 bases separating them. CDR3 amino acids: CAWGPGHTNSPLHF. The DNA of the CDR3 is TGTGCCTGGGGTCCGGGACACACCAATTCACCCCTCCACTTT. Full variable domain (rest looked up from reference TRBV30 and TRBJ1-6): SQTIHQWPATLVQPVGSPLSLECTVEGTSNPNLYWYRQAAGRGLQLLFYSVGIGQISSEVPQNLSASRPQDRQFILSSKKLLLSDSGFYLCAWGPGHTNSPLHFGNGTRLTVT.

This chain connects TRBV2 to TRBJ2-1, with D perhaps matching TRBD2 (6 bases). The CDR3 runs to 15 residues. The V end was cut by 1 base, the J end by 6 bases, with 13 bases between. Germline-derived CDR1 and CDR2 are SNHLY and FYNNEI. The CDR3 nucleotides read TGTGCCAGCAGTGAAGTTTCATGGGGGGTCAATGAGCAGTTCTTC. It encodes CASSEVSWGVNEQFF.

In its sample, this clone was seen a few times. V and J are TRBV4-2 and TRBJ2-2; a weak D match, TRBD1 (6 bases). This CDR3 spans 19 amino acids. V lost 0 bases, J lost 5 bases, and 22 bases lay in between. Germline V gene lookup returns CDR1 LGHNA and CDR2 YNFKEQ. The CDR3 protein is CASSQEPGTGRPGTGELFF. CDR3 sequence (DNA): TGTGCCAGCAGCCAAGAGCCGGGAACAGGGCGTCCTGGGACCGGGGAGCTGTTTTTT.

The DNA of the CDR3 is TGCGCCAGCAGCATACGGTCGACTAGCGGGGGGGCCCACACCGGGGAGCTGTTTTTT. This codes for CASSIRSTSGGAHTGELFF. The V and J genes are TRBV5-1 and TRBJ2-2; 14 nucleotides agree with TRBD2. The CDR3 loop spans 19 amino acids. CDR1 SGHRS and CDR2 YFSETQ come from the germline V gene. After removal of 4 bases from V and 3 bases from J, the junction contained 11 bases not matched to a gene.

DNA of the CDR3: TGTGCCAGCAGCGGCGGACAGGGGATGGCGAGACCCCAGTACTTC. It codes for CASSGGQGMARPQYF. V is TRBV9 and J is TRBJ2-5; 9 bases agree with TRBD1. This CDR3 has 15 amino acids. CDR1 and CDR2 (germline): SGDLS, YYNGEE. The trim removed 3 bases at V and 9 bases at J, leaving 12 bases unmatched. The entire variable domain, with the rest obtained from reference TRBV9 and TRBJ2-5, is as follows: DSGVTQTPKHLITATGQRVTLRCSPRSGDLSVYWYQQSLDQGLQFLIQYYNGEERAKGNILERFSAQQFPDLHSELNLSSLELGDSALYFCASSGGQGMARPQYFGPGTRLLVL.

The gene calls are TRBV5-1 and TRBJ1-5; D call uncertain. The length of the CDR3 is 14 residues. CDR1 is SGHRS and CDR2 is YFSETQ in the germline V gene. Trimming removed 0 bases from V and 0 bases from J, with 4 bases in between. DNA of the CDR3: TGCGCCAGCAGCTTGGGTATTAGCAATCAGCCCCAGCATTTT. Translating gives CASSLGISNQPQHF.

The CDR3 DNA follows: TGTGCCAGCAGTGGAGAGACAGCTAGCACAGATACGCAGTATTTT. Amino acids: CASSGETASTDTQYF. V usage is TRBV6-1 and J usage is TRBJ2-3; the D gene is possibly TRBD1 (5 bases). The CDR3 is 15 residues long. Per the germline V gene, CDR1 is MNHNS and CDR2 is SASEGT. Trimming removed 4 bases at V and 0 bases at J, with 11 bases between.

Only a few counts were recorded for this clone. The chain carries TRBV6-1 and TRBJ1-5; the D is unclear. CDR3 length: 14 amino acids. Germline V gene lookup returns CDR1 MNHNS and CDR2 SASEGT. With 7 bases removed from V and 5 bases from J, the gap between germline ends came to 15 bases. CDR3 protein: CASTTDNLYQPQHF. Written as DNA, the CDR3 is TGTGCCAGCACTACAGATAATCTTTATCAGCCCCAGCATTTT.

This chain uses TRBV2 with TRBJ1-6; 7 positions agree with TRBD1. Germline CDR1 reads SNHLY; CDR2 reads FYNNEI. The trim removed 0 bases at V and 9 bases at J, leaving 8 bases unmatched. The CDR3 runs to 16 residues. CDR3 in DNA: TGTGCCAGCAGTGAAGCAGGGGGCGCGTTGGGTTCACCCCTCCACTTT. Its translation: CASSEAGGALGSPLHF.

In its sample, this clone was seen once. The chain is built from TRBV7-9 and TRBJ1-1; D possibly corresponds to TRBD1 (5 bases). The CDR3 is 16 residues long. Germline CDR1 reads SEHNR; CDR2 reads FQNEAQ (reference sequence). V lost 5 bases and J 3 bases, leaving 19 bases between the germline ends. CDR3 nucleotide sequence: TGTGCCAGCAGCCCAAAATATCAGGGAAGAGACACTGAAGCTTTCTTT. This translates into CASSPKYQGRDTEAFF.

This chain uses TRBV28 with TRBJ1-1; weak D call: TRBD1 (6 bases). V was shortened by 6 bases and J by 7 bases, with 15 bases between the two germline ends. Germline CDR1 reads MDHEN; CDR2 reads SYDVKM. The CDR3 covers 13 residues. The CDR3 bases are TGTGCCAGCAGCCCCACAGGGCGCCTTGAAGCTTTCTTT. Amino acids: CASSPTGRLEAFF.

This clone was recorded a few times. The V gene is TRBV4-3, the J gene TRBJ1-1; D remains unclear. Per germline, CDR1 LGHNA and CDR2 YSLEER. The length of the CDR3 is 12 residues. V was trimmed by 1 base and J by 11 bases, leaving 11 bases between them. CDR3 loop: CASSQGGRAAFF. The CDR3, as DNA: TGCGCCAGCAGCCAAGGTGGGCGGGCCGCTTTCTTT.

The CDR3 DNA reads TGTGCCAGTAGTCGCGGACAGGGTACGGGCTATGGCTACACCTTC. Translating it yields CASSRGQGTGYGYTF. The chain combines TRBV19 with TRBJ1-2, with 8 nucleotides matching TRBD1. CDR3 length equals 15 residues. CDR1 is LNHDA, CDR2 SQIVND, per germline (reference sequence). The junction had 9 bases not matched to a gene; V was cut back by 5 bases and J by 4 bases.

The chain uses TRBV13 and TRBJ2-7; possible D gene TRBD2, 6 bases. V was clipped by 5 bases and J by 4 bases, with 27 bases between them. The CDR3 has 18 amino acids. Germline assignment: CDR1 PRHDT and CDR2 FYEKMQ (reference sequence). CDR3 sequence (DNA): TGTGCCAGCAGCCCTAGGGGAGGCGGCGGAATTGGTGGTTACGAGCAGTACTTC. Amino acids: CASSPRGGGGIGGYEQYF.

In regard to this clone: Mismatch with germline at one junction end may stem from a read error. The chain combines TRBV4-1 with TRBJ2-6, with a weak D call TRBD1 (5 bases). Germline CDR1 MGHRA, CDR2 YSYEKL. The CDR3 has 16 residues. The CDR3 nucleotides are TGCGCCAGCAGCCAAGATTGGAGCTCTGGGGCCAACGGCCTGACTTTC. Its translation is CASSQDWSSGANGLTF.

In its sample, this clone was seen a few times. The DNA for the CDR3 is TGTGCCAGCAGAACGGGACAGGGCCCCGCTAATGAAAAACTGTTTTTT. It is translated as CASRTGQGPANEKLFF. The genes are TRBV28 and TRBJ1-4; 9 positions match TRBD1. V was clipped by 6 bases and J by 3 bases; unmatched bases: 8. CDR3 length: 16 residues. Per the germline V gene, CDR1 is MDHEN and CDR2 is SYDVKM.

The chain carries TRBV6-1 and TRBJ2-1, with 9 nucleotides matching TRBD1. Per the germline V gene, CDR1 is MNHNS and CDR2 is SASEGT. CDR3 length: 15 amino acids. With 5 bases clipped from V and 6 bases from J, the junction kept 8 bases outside the gene matches. The CDR3 region is CASSSTGGPINEQFF. In DNA, the CDR3 is TGTGCCAGCAGTTCTACAGGGGGCCCTATCAATGAGCAGTTCTTC.

CDR3 nucleotide sequence: TGTGCCACCGTAGACTTGGGAAACACCATATATTTT. It codes for CATVDLGNTIYF. V gene TRBV6-5 combines with J gene TRBJ1-3; D not resolved. The germline V gene encodes CDR1 MNHEY and CDR2 SVGAGI. V shed 10 bases and J shed 4 bases, with 11 bases lying between them. The CDR3 contains 12 residues.

The chain couples TRBV5-5 to TRBJ2-5, with 8 bases aligning to TRBD1. The CDR3 sequence is 15 residues long. Germline lookup yields CDR1 SGHKS and CDR2 YYEKEE (reference sequence). The junction had 6 bases not matched to a gene; V was cut back by 0 bases and J by 5 bases. Written as DNA, the CDR3 is TGTGCCAGCAGCTTGGTGTCAGGGGGCGCCGAGACCCAGTACTTC. Amino acid sequence: CASSLVSGGAETQYF.

In this sample, this clone turned up once. The J gene is TRBJ1-4, the V gene TRBV4-1; TRBD1 matches 8 bases. Germline CDR1 and CDR2: MGHRA and YSYEKL. V lost 3 bases to trimming and J lost 0 bases; unmatched junction nucleotides: 6. The length of the CDR3 is 17 residues. The CDR3 spells CASSHRGLGSTNEKLFF. DNA for the CDR3: TGCGCCAGCAGCCACAGGGGGCTAGGATCAACTAATGAAAAACTGTTTTTT.